The TCR beta chain under discussion was sequenced for a study of regulatory T cells in long-lasting Graves disease. Trimming at V came to 5 bases and at J to 2 bases, leaving 8 bases not matched to a gene. Germline values: CDR1 DFQATT, CDR2 SNEGSKA (reference sequence). There are 15 residues in the CDR3. Construction of TCR beta libraries relied on iRepertoire HTBI primers and on Arm-PCR targeting CDR3 regions. Using its own MiXCR run on the multiplex PCR reads, TCRdb lists one record per CDR3 protein. The data contain more than 450,000 distinct CDR3 sequences, 15% to 20% of them singletons. Sample time point: newly diagnosed GD, antithyroid drugs for less than 3 months. The TCR library was made from RNA extracted from PBMCs. These data are also associated with another study on T cells in Graves' hyperthyroidism and ophthalmopathy.

This rearrangement joins TRBV20-1 to TRBJ1-5; TRBD1 aligns across 8 bases. The source of this sequence is a man in his forties with Graves disease. The source material was peripheral blood mononuclear cells (PBMCs), sampled at new diagnosis, from a patient treated with antithyroid drugs. CDR3 in amino acids: CSASPGGWGNQPQHF. As DNA, the CDR3 is TGCAGTGCTTCACCAGGGGGCTGGGGCAATCAGCCCCAGCATTTT.